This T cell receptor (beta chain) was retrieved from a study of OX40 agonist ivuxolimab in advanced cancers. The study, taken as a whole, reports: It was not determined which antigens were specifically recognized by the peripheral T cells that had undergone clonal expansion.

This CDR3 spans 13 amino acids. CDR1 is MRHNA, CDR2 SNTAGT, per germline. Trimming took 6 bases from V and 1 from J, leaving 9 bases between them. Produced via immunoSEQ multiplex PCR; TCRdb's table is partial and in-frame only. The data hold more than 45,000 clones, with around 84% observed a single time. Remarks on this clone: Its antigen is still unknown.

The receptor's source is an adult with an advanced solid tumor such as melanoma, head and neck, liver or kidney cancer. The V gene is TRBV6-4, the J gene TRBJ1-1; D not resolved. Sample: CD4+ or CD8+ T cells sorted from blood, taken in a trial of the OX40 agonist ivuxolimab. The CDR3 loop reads CASSREQNTEAFF. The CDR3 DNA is TGTGCCAGCAGCCGGGAGCAGAACACTGAAGCTTTCTTT.